This T cell receptor (beta chain) derives from a study of CD8+ T cells in alopecia areata. Germline CDR1 and CDR2: MNHEY and SVGAGI. The CDR3 contains 12 residues. V was pared by 6 bases and J by 2 bases, with 7 bases between. cDNA reverse transcribed from extracted RNA served as the sequencing template. The data were produced by immunoSEQ multiplex PCR, yet TCRdb's version contains in-frame clones alone and is incomplete. The data contain roughly 150,000 clones, about 54% of them seen just once; the ten biggest clones take up less than 5%. Sequenced: CD4+ T cells sorted from blood. The J gene is TRBJ2-5, the V gene TRBV6-5; no clear D gene. This receptor was taken from a human donor in good health. The CDR3 here is CASRTQQETQYF. DNA for the CDR3: TGTGCCAGCAGAACACAGCAAGAGACCCAGTACTTC.